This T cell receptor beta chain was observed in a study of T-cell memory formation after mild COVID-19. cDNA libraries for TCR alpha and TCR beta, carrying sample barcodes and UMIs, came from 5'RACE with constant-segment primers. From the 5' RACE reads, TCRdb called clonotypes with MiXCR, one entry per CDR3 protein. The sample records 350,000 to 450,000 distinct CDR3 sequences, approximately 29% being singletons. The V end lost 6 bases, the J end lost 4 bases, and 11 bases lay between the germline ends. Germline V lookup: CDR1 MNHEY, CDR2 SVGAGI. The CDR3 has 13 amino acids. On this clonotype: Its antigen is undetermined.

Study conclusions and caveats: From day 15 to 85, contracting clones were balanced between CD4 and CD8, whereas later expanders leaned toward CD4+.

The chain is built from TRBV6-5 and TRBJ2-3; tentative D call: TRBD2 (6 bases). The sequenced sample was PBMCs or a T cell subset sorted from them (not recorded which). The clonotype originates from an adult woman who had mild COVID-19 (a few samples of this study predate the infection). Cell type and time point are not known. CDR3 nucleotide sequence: TGTGCCAGCAGCCTACGACTAGCAGATACGCAGTATTTT. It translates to CASSLRLADTQYF.